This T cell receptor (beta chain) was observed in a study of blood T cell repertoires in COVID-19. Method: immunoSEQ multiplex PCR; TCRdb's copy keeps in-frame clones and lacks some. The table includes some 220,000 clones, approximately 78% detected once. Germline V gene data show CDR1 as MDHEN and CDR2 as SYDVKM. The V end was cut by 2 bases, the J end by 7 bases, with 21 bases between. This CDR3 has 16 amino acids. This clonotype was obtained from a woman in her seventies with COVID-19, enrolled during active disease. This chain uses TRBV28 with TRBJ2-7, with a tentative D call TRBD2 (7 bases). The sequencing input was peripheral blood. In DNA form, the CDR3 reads TGTGCCAGCAGTTTAGGTACCGGCGGGGGCCGGGGAGAGCAGTACTTC. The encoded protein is CASSLGTGGGRGEQYF.